The 17 T cell receptor beta chains reported below all come from one sample, sequenced in a study of blood T cell repertoires in COVID-19. The assay was immunoSEQ multiplex PCR, and TCRdb's table has in-frame clones only and misses some. This sample has 140,000 or so clones, with around 80% found just once. The sample consisted of peripheral blood. The receptors were gathered from a middle-aged man with acute or convalescent COVID-19.

V gene TRBV2 combines with J gene TRBJ1-4, with D possibly being TRBD1 (5 bases). Trimming took 4 bases from V and 3 from J, leaving 9 bases between them. The germline gives CDR1 SNHLY, CDR2 FYNNEI. The CDR3 is made up of 14 amino acids. The CDR3 reads CASSVGGPNEKLFF. In nucleotides, the CDR3 is TGTGCCAGCAGTGTGGGGGGTCCTAATGAAAAACTGTTTTTT.

This clone came up a few times. J is TRBJ1-1 and V is TRBV5-1, with D possibly matching TRBD1 (6 bases). CDR3 size: 14 residues. Germline values: CDR1 SGHRS, CDR2 YFSETQ. V shed 4 bases and J shed 2 bases, with 12 bases lying between them. The CDR3 DNA reads as TGCGCCAGCAGCACAGGACAGAGAAACACTGAAGCTTTCTTT. As protein: CASSTGQRNTEAFF.

This sequence joins TRBV6-5 and TRBJ1-1; D uncertain. Trimming took 3 bases from V and 10 from J, leaving 12 bases between them. Germline CDR1 reads MNHEY; CDR2 reads SVGAGI. CDR3 length equals 12 residues. CDR3 in DNA: TGTGCCAGCAGTTATGTAGGAGGGCTAGCTTTCTTT. Translating gives CASSYVGGLAFF.

This clone was counted between two and nine times. The J gene is TRBJ2-3, the V gene TRBV10-3; 10 positions match TRBD2. Losses at the gene ends were 6 bases for V and 4 bases for J; bases not matched to a gene: 10. Germline loops: CDR1 ENHRY, CDR2 SYGVKD. There are 16 residues in the CDR3. The CDR3 bases are TGTGCCATCAGCTTGGGAGCGGGGGGGCCTTCAGATACGCAGTATTTT. This encodes CAISLGAGGPSDTQYF.

This clone has a handful of counts. The chain couples TRBV2 to TRBJ1-5, with TRBD1 as a possible D gene (6 bases). CDR1 and CDR2 (germline): SNHLY, FYNNEI. The V and J ends lost 4 bases and 1 base respectively, with 11 bases between them. This CDR3 is 15 amino acids long. CDR3 nucleotide sequence: TGTGCCAGCAGTGCCGGCAGGGGCAGCAATCAGCCCCAGCATTTT. This gives the protein CASSAGRGSNQPQHF.

The V call is TRBV7-2, the J call TRBJ1-5; tentative D call: TRBD1 (5 bases). Trimming took off 5 bases at V and 0 bases at J, with 11 bases between the two ends. CDR3 size: 15 residues. Germline assignment: CDR1 SGHTA and CDR2 FQGNSA. The CDR3 protein is CASSVAGVSNQPQHF. CDR3 coding DNA: TGTGCCAGCAGCGTGGCGGGGGTTAGCAATCAGCCCCAGCATTTT.

This sequence joins TRBV2 and TRBJ2-7; TRBD1 might be the D (5 bases). Germline assignment: CDR1 SNHLY and CDR2 FYNNEI. This CDR3 spans 14 amino acids. Trimming stripped 8 bases from V and 0 bases from J, with 14 bases between. CDR3 sequence (DNA): TGTGCCAGCGGATCCAGGGTGAGCTCCTACGAGCAGTACTTC. Protein: CASGSRVSSYEQYF.

A single count supports this clone. The genes are TRBV9 and TRBJ1-3; 7 positions match TRBD1. V was clipped by 0 bases and J by 5 bases; unmatched bases: 8. This CDR3 region has 16 residues. Germline V gives CDR1 SGDLS, CDR2 YYNGEE. The CDR3 protein is CASSVALPGGRNTIYF. The CDR3 region has the DNA TGTGCCAGCAGCGTAGCACTCCCAGGGGGAAGAAACACCATATATTTT.

This chain links TRBV9 with TRBJ1-1; D not certain. V dropped 1 base and J dropped 0 bases, with 4 bases sitting between them. The CDR3 contains 13 residues. The V gene's germline CDR1 is SGDLS and CDR2 YYNGEE. The DNA for the CDR3 is TGTGCCAGCAGCGTACTTATGAACACTGAAGCTTTCTTT. It translates to CASSVLMNTEAFF.

The rearrangement uses TRBV5-8 and TRBJ2-5; 10 bases agree with TRBD2. Germline V gene lookup returns CDR1 SGHTS and CDR2 YDEGEE. The CDR3 has 16 residues. V trimming: 0 bases; J trimming: 1 base; junction bases outside the gene matches: 3. Here the CDR3 DNA reads TGTGCCAGCAGCTTGGTGGCTAGCGGGGGCCAAGAGACCCAGTACTTC. This sequence encodes CASSLVASGGQETQYF. Based on the CDR3 plus reference TRBV5-8 and TRBJ2-5, the full variable domain is EAGVTQSPTHLIKTRGQQATLRCSPISGHTSVYWYQQALGLGLQFLLWYDEGEERNRGNFPPRFSGRQFPNYSSELNVNALELEDSALYLCASSLVASGGQETQYFGPGTRLLVL.

This clone was counted at least ten times. At one end the junction does not follow the germline gene, possibly because of a read error. The chain recombines TRBV2 with TRBJ2-5, with 12 bases lining up with TRBD2. The CDR3 totals 17 residues. Germline CDR1 is SNHLY and CDR2 is FYNNEI. CDR3 sequence: CASSEETSGGHQETQYF. CDR3 nucleotide sequence: TGTGCCAGCAGTGAAGAGACTAGCGGGGGACACCAGGAGACCCAGTACTTC.

This chain links TRBV19 with TRBJ1-2; TRBD1 matches at 7 bases. Germline loops: CDR1 LNHDA, CDR2 SQIVND (reference sequence). CDR3 length: 16 residues. V shed 5 bases and J 0 bases; nucleotides not matched to a gene: 9. The CDR3, as DNA: TGTGCCAGTAGTCATAATATCGGACAGGCTAACTATGGCTACACCTTC. Translation gives CASSHNIGQANYGYTF.

This chain links TRBV28 with TRBJ1-2; tentatively, D is TRBD1 (5 bases). The germline V gene encodes CDR1 MDHEN and CDR2 SYDVKM. V lost 5 bases and J lost 8, with 15 bases in between. This CDR3 spans 13 amino acids. CDR3 nucleotides: TGTGCCAGCAGTATTTCAGGGAAACGCGGCTACACCTTC. Encoded protein: CASSISGKRGYTF.

This clone was detected a few times. The J gene is TRBJ2-3, the V gene TRBV5-1; D perhaps matches TRBD2 (5 bases). This CDR3 is built from 13 residues. The V gene's germline CDR1 is SGHRS and CDR2 YFSETQ. The V gene lost 0 bases and the J gene lost 4 bases, with 6 bases spanning the gap. The CDR3 DNA is TGCGCCAGCAGCTTGGAGAGGGCAGATACGCAGTATTTT. Protein: CASSLERADTQYF.

This chain links TRBV14 with TRBJ1-4, with D possibly TRBD1 on 6 matching bases. V shed 8 bases and J shed 7 bases, with 11 bases lying between them. CDR1 and CDR2 from the germline V gene are SGHDN and FVKESK. The CDR3 is made up of 12 amino acids. The CDR3 DNA follows: TGTGCCAGCCTTAGGGGGGGTGAAAAACTGTTTTTT. Its protein product is CASLRGGEKLFF.

The chain links TRBV7-9 to TRBJ2-7; perhaps TRBD1 as D (5 bases). The V end was cut by 3 bases, the J end by 2 bases, with 14 bases between. CDR3 size: 15 residues. Germline CDR1 SEHNR, CDR2 FQNEAQ (reference sequence). CDR3 in amino acids: CASSFTTEVAYEQYF. The CDR3 region has the DNA TGTGCCAGCAGCTTTACGACAGAAGTTGCCTACGAGCAGTACTTC.

The V and J genes are TRBV6-1 and TRBJ2-7; 9 bases line up with TRBD2. The length of the CDR3 is 18 residues. The junction had 12 bases not matched to a gene; V was cut back by 3 bases and J by 0 bases. Germline CDR1 reads MNHNS; CDR2 reads SASEGT. The CDR3 loop is CASSEGGGAILISYEQYV. CDR3 nucleotide sequence: TGTGCCAGCAGTGAGGGCGGGGGGGCTATTTTGATCTCCTACGAGCAGTACGTC.